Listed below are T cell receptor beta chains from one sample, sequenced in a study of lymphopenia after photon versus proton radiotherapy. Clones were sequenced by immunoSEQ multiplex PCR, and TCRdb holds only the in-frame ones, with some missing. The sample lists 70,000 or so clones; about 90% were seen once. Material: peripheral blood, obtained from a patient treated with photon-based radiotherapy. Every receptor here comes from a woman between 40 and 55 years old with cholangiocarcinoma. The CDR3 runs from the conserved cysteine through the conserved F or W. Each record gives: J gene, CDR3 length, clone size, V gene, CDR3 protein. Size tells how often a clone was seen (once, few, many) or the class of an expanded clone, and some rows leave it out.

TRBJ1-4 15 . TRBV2 CASSPQGAPNEKLFF
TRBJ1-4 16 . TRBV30 CAWRVDRDATNEKLFF
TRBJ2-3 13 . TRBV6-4 CASSEGAENTQYF
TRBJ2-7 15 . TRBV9 CASSPVGTGDYEQYF
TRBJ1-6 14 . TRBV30 CAWSVNQGDSPLHF
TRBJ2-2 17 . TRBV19 CASSIGGGRTPAGELFF
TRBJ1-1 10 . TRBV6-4 CASRDNEAFF
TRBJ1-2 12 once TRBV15 CATSRGGYGYTF
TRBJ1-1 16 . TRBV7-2 CASSLTGTGLNTEAFF
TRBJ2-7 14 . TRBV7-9 CASTRPEGPHEQYF
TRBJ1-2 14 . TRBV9 CASSTWESNYGYTF
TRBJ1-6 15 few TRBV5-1 CASSSFTQGNSPLHF
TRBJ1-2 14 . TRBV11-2 CASSLVQEAYGYTF
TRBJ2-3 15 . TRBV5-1 CASSFGGISTDTQYF
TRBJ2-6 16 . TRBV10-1 CASSEGDNSGANVLTF
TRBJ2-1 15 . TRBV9 CASSVGGLTYNEQFF
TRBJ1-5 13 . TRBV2 CASSGDSNQPQHF
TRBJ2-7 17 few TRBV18 CASSPLAGVGRSYEQYF
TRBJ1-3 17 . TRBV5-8 CASSLVRGSSSGNTIYF
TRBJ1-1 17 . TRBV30 CAWAPALGSQRETEAFF
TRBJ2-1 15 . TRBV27 CASSPRGQSYNEQFF
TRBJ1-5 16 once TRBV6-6 CASTPRTGSDNQPQHF
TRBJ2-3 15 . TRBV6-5 CASSPGPISTDTQYF
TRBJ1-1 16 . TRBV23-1 CASSPSRQGSRTEAFF
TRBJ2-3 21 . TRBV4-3 CASSQVKRASGRARITDTQYF
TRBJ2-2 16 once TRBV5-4 CASKPRGTENTGELFF
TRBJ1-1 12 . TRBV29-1 CSARDGSKGAFF
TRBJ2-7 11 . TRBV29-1 CSVALATEQYF
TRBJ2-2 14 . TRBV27 CASNNRGTTGELFF
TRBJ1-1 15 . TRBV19 CASSRGWTLNTEAFF
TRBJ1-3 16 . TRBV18 CASSPPVAVSGNTIYF
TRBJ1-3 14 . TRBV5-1 CASSLGGEYDTIYF
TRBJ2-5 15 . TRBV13 CASSDRDRGPETQYF
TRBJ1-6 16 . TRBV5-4 CASSLLSGQGSSPLHF
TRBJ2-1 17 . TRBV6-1 CASSEVGTLSSYNEQFF
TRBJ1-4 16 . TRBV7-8 CASSATPTGGNEKLFF
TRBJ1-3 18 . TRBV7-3 CASSLIPPGHGSGNTIYF
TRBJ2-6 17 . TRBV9 CASSRSGPSQGANVLTF
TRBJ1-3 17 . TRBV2 CASKNRDRLYSGNTIYF
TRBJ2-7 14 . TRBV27 CASSLSQRGYEQYF
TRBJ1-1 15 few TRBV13 CASSYGTAINTEAFF
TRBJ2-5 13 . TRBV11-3 CASSLTSQETQYF
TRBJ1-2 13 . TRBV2 CASTMGGAGGYTF
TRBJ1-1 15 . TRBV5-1 CASSFIDRDITEAFF
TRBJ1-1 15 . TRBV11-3 CASMSWRIRDTEAFF